This T cell receptor beta chain was captured by sequencing in a study of blood T cells in healthy people across ages. A J-beta primer mix and a sample-barcoded 5' primer were used in a second PCR of about 7 to 12 cycles. TCRdb independently ran MiXCR on the 5' RACE reads; one entry per CDR3 protein. The sample records around 1,600,000 distinct CDR3 sequences, approximately 43% being singletons. Sequenced input: blood. This TCR was recovered from a young woman in good health.

CDR3 in amino acids: CAIKEQGSGNTIYF. CDR3 DNA sequence: TGTGCCATCAAGGAGCAGGGCTCTGGAAACACCATATATTTT. The chain employs TRBV10-3 and TRBJ1-3; possible D gene TRBD1, 5 bases. The CDR3 extends over 14 amino acids. Per the germline V gene, CDR1 is ENHRY and CDR2 is SYGVKD. V was cut by 7 bases and J by 0 bases, with 10 bases left in between.